The 11 T cell receptor beta chains in this list originate from one sample, sequenced in a study of blood T cell repertoires in COVID-19. Generated by immunoSEQ multiplex PCR, the TCRdb table keeps only in-frame clones and is missing some. The sample contains around 100,000 clones, over 80% of which appear only once. The sample taken for sequencing was peripheral blood. The receptor source for this set is a man aged 50-59 years with acute or convalescent COVID-19.

This clone showed up just a few times. This chain links TRBV7-9 with TRBJ2-7, with TRBD1 as a possible D gene (6 bases). Trimming took 0 bases from V and 2 from J, leaving 14 bases between them. Germline CDR1 and CDR2: SEHNR and FQNEAQ (reference sequence). The CDR3 contains 16 residues. CDR3 sequence reads: CASSLAGGGQTYEQYF. CDR3 DNA sequence: TGTGCCAGCAGCTTAGCTGGTGGGGGCCAAACCTACGAGCAGTACTTC.

This clone was seen a handful of times. The V gene is TRBV10-3, the J gene TRBJ1-1, with unresolved D. The CDR3 has 14 residues. The germline V gene has CDR1 ENHRY and CDR2 SYGVKD. V was clipped by 4 bases and J by 0 bases, with 9 bases between them. CDR3 nucleotides: TGTGCCATCAGTGGCGAGGCTATGAACACTGAAGCTTTCTTT. Encoded protein: CAISGEAMNTEAFF.

The J gene is TRBJ2-3, the V gene TRBV5-1; 7 bases agree with TRBD1. V lost 3 bases and J lost 1; bases outside the gene matches: 8. CDR1 is SGHRS and CDR2 is YFSETQ in the germline V gene. CDR3 length: 16 amino acids. CDR3 DNA sequence: TGCGCCAGCAGCTCCGGGACAGCAGGTCGCACAGATACGCAGTATTTT. This codes for CASSSGTAGRTDTQYF.

The gene calls are TRBV4-2 and TRBJ2-2; 13 bases are shared with TRBD2. Germline trimming cut 0 bases from V and 6 bases from J; bases unmatched to any gene: 7. The CDR3 has 18 amino acids. The germline V gene encodes CDR1 LGHNA and CDR2 YNFKEQ. The CDR3 here is CASSQDIITSGGAGELFF. CDR3 sequence (DNA): TGTGCCAGCAGCCAAGATATCATCACTAGCGGGGGGGCCGGGGAGCTGTTTTTT.

This clone came up a few times. The chain uses TRBV11-2 and TRBJ2-5, with 9 bases that match TRBD1. V shed 5 bases and J 6 bases; nucleotides not matched to a gene: 7. Germline V gene sequence: CDR1 SGHAT, CDR2 FQNNGV. This CDR3 has 14 amino acids. The CDR3 reads CASSVTGGSKTQYF. CDR3 nucleotides: TGTGCCAGCAGCGTCACAGGGGGCTCGAAGACCCAGTACTTC.

This chain uses TRBV7-2 with TRBJ1-3; D may be TRBD1 (5 bases). The germline gives CDR1 SGHTA, CDR2 FQGNSA. The CDR3 consists of 17 residues. V lost 1 base and J 0 bases, leaving 13 bases between the germline ends. The CDR3 DNA reads TGTGCCAGCAGCTTAGAACAGGCCCCTTACTCTGGAAACACCATATATTTT. This encodes CASSLEQAPYSGNTIYF.

This clone was detected only a few times. The chain has TRBV1 and TRBJ2-5; TRBD2 is the table's D call and was not checked against the DNA. TRBV1 is designated a pseudogene. The CDR3 is 16 residues long. CDR3 in amino acids: CTSSHRGSGGKETQYF. The CDR3 DNA reads as TGCACCAGCAGCCATAGGGGGAGCGGGGGGAAAGAGACCCAGTACTTC.

The chain joins TRBV11-3 to TRBJ2-7, with D unclear. V lost 2 bases, J lost 1 base, and 9 bases lay in between. CDR1 and CDR2 (germline): SGHNT, YENEEA. CDR3 length: 14 amino acids. CDR3 sequence: CASSLNSISYEQYF. Here the CDR3 DNA reads TGTGCCAGCAGCTTAAACAGCATTTCCTACGAGCAGTACTTC.

This clone was counted once. The rearrangement uses TRBV3-1 (or the pseudogene TRBV3-2) and TRBJ2-2, with D unclear. Germline V CDR1 and CDR2: LGHDT, YNNKEL (reference sequence). The CDR3 spans 12 residues. Trimming shortened V by 4 bases and J by 7 bases, and 7 bases separated the two germline ends. The CDR3 protein is CASSLFSGELFF. The CDR3 coding sequence is TGTGCCAGCAGCCTTTTTAGCGGGGAGCTGTTTTTT.

The chain carries TRBV19 and TRBJ1-2; maybe TRBD1 (6 bases). V was pared by 1 base and J by 2 bases, with 14 bases between. This CDR3 has 16 residues. Germline CDR1 is LNHDA and CDR2 is SQIVND (reference sequence). CDR3 sequence reads: CASSIASTGSNYGYTF. Written as DNA, the CDR3 is TGTGCCAGTAGTATAGCAAGTACAGGGAGCAACTATGGCTACACCTTC.

This chain connects TRBV10-2 to TRBJ1-5, with TRBD1 matching over 9 bases. The CDR3 is 14 residues long. With 7 bases clipped from V and 3 bases from J, the junction kept 4 bases outside the gene matches. CDR1 is WSHSY, CDR2 SAAADI, per germline. CDR3 coding DNA: TGCGCCAGCACCGGGACAGGGATCAATCAGCCCCAGCATTTT. Translation gives CASTGTGINQPQHF.